The TCR beta chain under discussion was sequenced for a study of blood T cell repertoires in COVID-19 (TCRdb year 2020). Notes on the research overall: Collaborator samples came from the United States, Italy and Spain and covered acute and convalescent phases of COVID-19. The dataset comprised deeply sampled blood TCRbeta repertoires from subjects exposed to, actively infected with, or recovered from COVID-19. Samples were obtained from the ongoing ImmuneRACE study (first 160 participants) and from 950 to 1,500 subjects provided by 6 global collaborators. Where HLA class I and class II types were available, the types were taken from metadata supplied by the sample provider, not from assay-based typing. The repertoires were released in a freely available public database meant as a resource for research on the immune response to SARS-CoV-2. The sample metadata nearly always contained a de-identified subject ID, COVID-19 status, age in years and sex. The material from the prospective study consisted of cDNA or gDNA derived from T cells, B-cell-depleted T cells, or PBMCs. Paper-wide results and their limitations: Clinical and demographic metadata were provided uncurated, with the amount varying by source and participant.

In the case of this clone: The antigen it binds to is not known. Nothing much larger sits one base from this clone, and base qualities are not available.

One collaborating source in Seattle enrolled patients during active infection and followed them longitudinally through the course of disease. Collaborating institutions collected whole blood in K2EDTA tubes following their own protocols. For TCRbeta analysis, collaborator samples were shipped as frozen whole blood, as isolated PBMCs, or as DNA extracted from either sample type. The germline V gene yields SGHTA for CDR1 and FQGNSA for CDR2. The cysteine opens and the phenylalanine closes a CDR3 of 13 amino acids. Only CDR3 DNA is held: 39 bases, read in frame from base 1. V has 1 base trimmed and J has 6 bases trimmed; junction bases matching no gene number 3. TCRbeta CDR3 regions were amplified from genomic DNA using the immunoSEQ Assay, a bias-controlled multiplex PCR. Turning to the authors' computational methods: The number of nucleated cells in each sample was estimated by amplification of reference gene primers within the assay. To quantify the absolute abundance of each unique TCRbeta CDR3 rearrangement, sequence reads were collapsed and filtered. Productive Simpson clonality was computed per sample as the square root of Simpson's diversity index over productive rearrangements. TCRdb took over this immuneACCESS table, retaining in-frame rearrangements with V and J assigned. Such tables are incomplete; in checked studies, under half of the missing clones stem from an unresolved V gene, and the remainder is unexplained. The V and J calls and clone size are taken from that table; D and trimming were inferred from the DNA. Counted in this sample were 100,000 to 150,000 clones; 90% of them appeared once. The ten most abundant clones make up 3.8% of the sample.

Sequenced: peripheral blood. The TCR sequence derives from a woman aged 60 to 75 with COVID-19, enrolled during active disease. The sequence links TRBV7-2 to TRBJ2-7; TRBD2 agrees with 7 junctional bases. The CDR3 region has the sequence CASSLGGRGEQYF. The base sequence is TGTGCCAGCAGCTTAGGGGGGAGGGGCGAGCAGTACTTC.